This TCR beta chain is from a study of siplizumab effects on memory and regulatory T cells. Study-level points and caveats: Mappable alloreactive CD4+ clones were on average around 66% Treg-derived with siplizumab, about 29% in controls.

V shed 5 bases, J shed 1 base, and the junction held 13 bases outside the gene matches. Germline CDR1 SGHAT, CDR2 FQNNGV. The CDR3 extends over 18 amino acids. Notes on this clone: Its target is not known.

Some clones are missing from TCRdb's copy, which holds only in-frame ones; the method was immunoSEQ multiplex PCR. The repertoire has tens of thousands of clones, more than 80% of them found once; the top ten carry roughly 30%. Sequenced input: CD8+ T cells sorted from blood. The receptor was isolated from a human donor in good health. The chain joins TRBV11-2 to TRBJ1-1, with 10 bases lining up with TRBD1. The CDR3 loop is CASSPPVHRTGGNTEAFF. CDR3 DNA sequence: TGTGCCAGCAGCCCACCAGTCCACAGGACAGGGGGGAACACTGAAGCTTTCTTT.